This T cell receptor beta chain was observed in a study of vaccination and CD4 T cells after COVID-19. For the study at large: Vaccination of participants consisted of two doses of either BNT162b2 or mRNA-1273 vaccine.

Treatment defined: roughly 11-day PBMC culture with coronavirus spike peptide pools or control peptides (ViraFEST assay). CD4+ T cells that had been cultured provided DNA sequenced with the Oncomine TCR Beta short-read assay. MiXCR was run by TCRdb on the PCR reads, yielding one entry per CDR3 protein. The sample yields about 4,500 distinct CDR3 sequences, about half seen once. Overall study results and limits: Researchers looked at relatively few convalescent patients and had no early post-infection timepoints.

Germline CDR1 and CDR2: SGHTA and FQGNSA. This CDR3 spans 14 amino acids. Trimming removed 2 bases at V and 0 bases at J, with 8 bases between. In the case of this clonotype: Antigen unknown.

Input material: CD4+ T cells from blood, cultured in vitro. This sequence was found in a human donor who had recovered from COVID-19. The chain couples TRBV7-2 to TRBJ2-7; D uncertain. The CDR3 nucleotides read TGTGCCAGCAGCTTAAGGTACGGCTCCTACGAGCAGTACTTC. The encoded protein is CASSLRYGSYEQYF.